This TCR beta chain appears in the sequencing data of a study of blood T cell repertoires in COVID-19. The germline CDR1 and CDR2 sequences are LGHNA and YSLEER. CDR3 size: 17 residues. Deletions cut 4 bases from V and 1 base from J, with 17 bases between. Clones were read by immunoSEQ multiplex PCR, and TCRdb kept only the in-frame ones, dropping some. The table has 350,000 to 450,000 clones, roughly four fifths seen once. Sequenced material: PBMCs or T cells enriched from blood (not recorded which). The TCR comes from a woman aged 50 to 60 who had recovered from COVID-19. This rearrangement joins TRBV4-3 to TRBJ1-3; D might be TRBD1 (6 bases). DNA for the CDR3: TGCGCCAGCAGCCCAAACGCCGGGACACCTTCTGGAAACACCATATATTTT. It yields the protein CASSPNAGTPSGNTIYF.